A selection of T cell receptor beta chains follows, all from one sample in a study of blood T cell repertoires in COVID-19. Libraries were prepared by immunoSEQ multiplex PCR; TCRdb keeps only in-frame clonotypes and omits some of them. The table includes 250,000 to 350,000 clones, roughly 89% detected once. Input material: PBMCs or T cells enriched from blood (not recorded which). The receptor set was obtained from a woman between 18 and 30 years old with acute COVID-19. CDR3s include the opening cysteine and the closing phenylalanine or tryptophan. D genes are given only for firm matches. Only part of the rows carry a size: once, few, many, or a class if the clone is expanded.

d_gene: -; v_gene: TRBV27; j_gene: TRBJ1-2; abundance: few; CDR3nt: TGTGCCAGCAGTTTATGGGGAGGGGAGTTCTATGGCTACACCTTC; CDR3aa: CASSLWGGEFYGYTF
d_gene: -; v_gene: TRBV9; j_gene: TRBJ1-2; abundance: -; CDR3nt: TGTGCCAGCAGCGTAGCAGATTCTCTCTATGGCTACACCTTC; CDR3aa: CASSVADSLYGYTF
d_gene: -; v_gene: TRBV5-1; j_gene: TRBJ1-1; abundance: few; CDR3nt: TGCGCCAGCAGCTTGGGAGGGGGCACTGAAGCTTTCTTT; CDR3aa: CASSLGGGTEAFF
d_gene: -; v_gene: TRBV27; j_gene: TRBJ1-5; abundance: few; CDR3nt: TGTGCCAGCAGTTCAGGGGGCAATCAGCCCCAGCATTTT; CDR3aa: CASSSGGNQPQHF
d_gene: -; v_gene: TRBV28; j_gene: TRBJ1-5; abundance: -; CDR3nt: TGTGCCAGCATATATAACAGGAGAACCAATCAGCCCCAGCATTTT; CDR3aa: CASIYNRRTNQPQHF
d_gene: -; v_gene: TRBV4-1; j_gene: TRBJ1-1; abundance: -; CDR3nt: TGCGCCAGCAGCCAAGGGAACAGCAACACTGAAGCTTTCTTT; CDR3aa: CASSQGNSNTEAFF
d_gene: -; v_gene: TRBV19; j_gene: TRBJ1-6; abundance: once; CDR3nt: TGTGCCAGTAGTGTATCCCCCGTTTCACCCCTCCACTTT; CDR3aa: CASSVSPVSPLHF
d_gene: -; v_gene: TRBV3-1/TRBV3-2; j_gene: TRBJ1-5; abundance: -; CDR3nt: TGTGCCAGCAGCCAAGGTCGAAACTCCAATCAGCCCCAGCATTTT; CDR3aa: CASSQGRNSNQPQHF
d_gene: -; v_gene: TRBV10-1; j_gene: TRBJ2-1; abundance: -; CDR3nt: TGCGCCAGCGAAGAACAGGGTAAGGATGAGCAGTTCTTC; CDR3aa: CASEEQGKDEQFF
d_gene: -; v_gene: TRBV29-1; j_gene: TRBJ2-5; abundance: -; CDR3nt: TGCAGCGTTGGAGTTGTGGAGACCCAGTACTTC; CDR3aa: CSVGVVETQYF
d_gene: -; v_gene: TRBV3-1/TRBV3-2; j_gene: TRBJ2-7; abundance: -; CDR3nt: TGTGCCAGCAGCCAAGTCAAGGACAGTGGGCAGTACTTC; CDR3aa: CASSQVKDSGQYF